This TCR beta chain comes out of a study of cytomegalovirus exposure and HLA in healthy donors. The study, taken as a whole, reports: For most TCR sequences rarity was the rule, although some public TCRs occurred in many donors. The tendency of first-cohort TCR clusters to co-occur in the 120 or so validation repertoires was the finding of a later analysis.

Profiled with immunoSEQ multiplex PCR; TCRdb holds only in-frame clones, not every one. The top ten hold over 1.1% of the sample, which has about 120,000 clones, over 75% seen once. As regards this clone: Its antigen is not known.

The sequencing sample was made of PBMCs. This sequence was found in a woman in her twenties or thirties in good health and CMV-seropositive.

The CDR3 DNA sequence: TGTGCCAGCAGTGAGTTGGGCACGTTAAACACCATATATTTT. It codes for CASSELGTLNTIYF. V and J are TRBV2 and TRBJ1-3; D is ambiguous. Germline V lookup: CDR1 SNHLY, CDR2 FYNNEI. The CDR3 consists of 14 residues. The V gene lost 3 bases and the J gene lost 6 bases, with 12 bases spanning the gap.